One sample yielded the 26 T cell receptor beta chains listed below, sequenced in a study of shared clonotypes between healthy human individuals. Sequenced by immunoSEQ multiplex PCR; TCRdb stores in-frame clones only, minus some. This sample has some 690,000 clones; less than 95% occur once, and the top ten carry 34%. Sample: memory CD8+ T cells from PBMCs. Regarding subset: CD45RO+ cells pooled with CCR7-negative TemRA cells. The receptors stem from a man aged 18 to 29 in good health. Some clones in this sample may be carry-over from other donors' samples.

The V call is TRBV4-2, the J call TRBJ2-1; 8 positions agree with TRBD2. Germline V gene lookup returns CDR1 LGHNA and CDR2 YNFKEQ. The CDR3 runs to 16 residues. V was clipped by 4 bases and J by 4 bases; unmatched bases: 9. CDR3 protein: CASSPSGVAGYNEQFF. As DNA, the CDR3 is TGTGCCAGCAGCCCATCCGGGGTAGCGGGGTACAATGAGCAGTTCTTC.

The V gene is TRBV4-3, the J gene TRBJ1-2, with TRBD1 identical over 7 bases. The CDR3 has 14 amino acids. V trimming: 1 base; J trimming: 2 bases; junction bases outside the gene matches: 1. Germline V gene lookup returns CDR1 LGHNA and CDR2 YSLEER. As DNA, the CDR3 is TGCGCCAGCAGCCAAGCGACAGGGAACTATGGCTACACCTTC. This gives the protein CASSQATGNYGYTF.

The chain combines TRBV4-3 with TRBJ2-7; 8 bases fit TRBD2. Germline CDR1 and CDR2: LGHNA and YSLEER. The J segment lost 5 bases and the V segment lost 4 bases, leaving 10 bases of the junction unmatched. The length of the CDR3 is 15 residues. CDR3 in amino acids: CASSLIAGKRDEQYF. In DNA, the CDR3 is TGCGCCAGCAGCCTCATAGCGGGAAAAAGGGACGAGCAGTACTTC.

J is TRBJ1-2 and V is TRBV29-1; TRBD1 agrees at 10 bases. Germline trimming cut 7 bases from V and 5 bases from J; bases unmatched to any gene: 4. Germline CDR1 is SQVTM and CDR2 is ANQGSEA. The CDR3 covers 12 residues. In DNA form, the CDR3 reads TGCAGCGGGGGGACAGGGGATTATGGCTACACCTTC. Its protein is CSGGTGDYGYTF. Looking up the rest from reference TRBV29-1 and TRBJ1-2 gives the full variable domain: SAVISQKPSRDICQRGTSLTIQCQVDSQVTMMFWYRQQPGQSLTLIATANQGSEATYESGFVIDKFPISRPNLTFSTLTVSNMSPEDSSIYLCSGGTGDYGYTFGSGTRLTVV.

This chain connects TRBV6-5 to TRBJ2-7; possible D gene TRBD2, 6 bases. The V end lost 2 bases, the J end lost 2 bases, and 13 bases lay between the germline ends. In germline, CDR1 is MNHEY, CDR2 SVGAGI. The CDR3 runs to 15 residues. CDR3 nucleotide sequence: TGTGCCAGCAGTTACGCCGGGACGGGGGCCTACGAGCAGTACTTC. Protein product: CASSYAGTGAYEQYF.

The V gene is TRBV7-6, the J gene TRBJ2-2, with 8 bases fitting TRBD2. CDR1 is SGHVS, CDR2 FNYEAQ, per germline. The CDR3 contains 17 residues. V shed 5 bases, J shed 1 base, and the junction held 9 bases outside the gene matches. CDR3 loop: CASSPRGSGVNTGELFF. CDR3 nucleotides: TGTGCCAGCAGCCCTCGGGGTAGCGGGGTGAACACCGGGGAGCTGTTTTTT.

The genes are TRBV14 and TRBJ1-1; a possible D gene is TRBD1 (5 bases). Deletions cut 0 bases from V and 8 bases from J, with 7 bases between. This CDR3 comprises 12 residues. Germline V gene lookup returns CDR1 SGHDN and CDR2 FVKESK. The CDR3 region has the DNA TGTGCCAGCAGCCAAGAGGGGCTGGAAGCTTTCTTT. This encodes CASSQEGLEAFF.

J is TRBJ2-1 and V is TRBV11-2; D remains unclear. Trimming cost V 3 bases and J 6 bases, with 6 bases left between them. Germline assignment: CDR1 SGHAT and CDR2 FQNNGV. The CDR3 totals 12 residues. This CDR3 reads CASSFLPNEQFF. The CDR3 bases are TGTGCCAGCAGCTTTCTTCCCAATGAGCAGTTCTTC.

The J gene is TRBJ1-3, the V gene TRBV11-2; 10 bases are a match to TRBD1. This CDR3 spans 16 amino acids. Germline lookup yields CDR1 SGHAT and CDR2 FQNNGV. After removal of 5 bases from V and 2 bases from J, the junction contained 6 bases not matched to a gene. The CDR3 DNA is TGTGCCAGCAGCGAACTGGGACAGGGGACTGGAAACACCATATATTTT. This codes for CASSELGQGTGNTIYF.

The CDR3, as DNA: TGTGCCAGCAGCTTAGTGGCCAGGGCCTACGAGCAGTACTTC. Translated, it gives CASSLVARAYEQYF. This chain connects TRBV13 to TRBJ2-7; perhaps TRBD1 as D (5 bases). The CDR3 runs 14 residues. Germline loops: CDR1 PRHDT, CDR2 FYEKMQ (reference sequence). V lost 1 base and J lost 2, with 9 bases in between.

The chain employs TRBV7-3 and TRBJ2-7; 7 bases fit TRBD2. CDR1 SGHTA and CDR2 FQGTGA come from the germline V gene. V was pared by 6 bases and J by 1 base, with 9 bases of the junction left unmatched. The CDR3 loop spans 15 amino acids. The CDR3 sequence is CASRDTSAPSYEQYF. The CDR3 DNA is TGTGCCAGCAGGGATACTAGCGCGCCGTCCTACGAGCAGTACTTC.

J is TRBJ2-7 and V is TRBV6-1; tentatively, D is TRBD1 (5 bases). This CDR3 is built from 16 residues. Germline V gene lookup returns CDR1 MNHNS and CDR2 SASEGT. Deletions cut 0 bases from V and 2 bases from J, with 14 bases between. DNA for the CDR3: TGTGCCAGCAGTGAAGCGCACCTCGGACACGCCTACGAGCAGTACTTC. Protein product: CASSEAHLGHAYEQYF.

This sequence joins TRBV15 and TRBJ1-2; 7 bases match TRBD1. There are 15 residues in the CDR3. V shed 0 bases, J shed 6 bases, and the junction held 7 bases outside the gene matches. Germline CDR1 reads LNHNV; CDR2 reads YYDKDF (reference sequence). CDR3 nucleotide sequence: TGTGCCACCAGCAGAGATCTGACAGGGCGGGATGGCTACACCTTC. Translating gives CATSRDLTGRDGYTF.

The chain combines TRBV11-2 with TRBJ2-1, with D maybe TRBD2 (7 bases). The CDR3 runs 17 residues. The germline gives CDR1 SGHAT, CDR2 FQNNGV. Trimming removed 1 base at V and 0 bases at J, with 13 bases between. The chain's CDR3 is CASSLARGASSYNEQFF. The CDR3 nucleotides read TGTGCCAGCAGCTTAGCCCGGGGGGCGAGCTCCTACAATGAGCAGTTCTTC.

The V and J genes are TRBV12-5 and TRBJ2-2, with 10 bases aligning to TRBD1. Germline V gives CDR1 LGHNT, CDR2 FRNRAP. This CDR3 contains 17 residues. The V gene end was trimmed by 1 base and the J gene end by 1 base; junction bases not matched to a gene: 3. For the CDR3, the DNA is TGTGCTAGTGGTTTGGCCTGGACAGGGGGGAACACCGGGGAGCTGTTTTTT. This translates into CASGLAWTGGNTGELFF.

The chain uses TRBV5-1 and TRBJ1-1, with D unresolved. V gave up 0 bases and J gave up 6 bases, with 9 bases separating them. This CDR3 is 13 amino acids long. Germline V gene sequence: CDR1 SGHRS, CDR2 YFSETQ. The CDR3 here is CASSLGGYPEAFF. CDR3 coding DNA: TGCGCCAGCAGCTTGGGTGGCTACCCTGAAGCTTTCTTT.

This chain joins TRBV6-1 and TRBJ1-5; the D gene is possibly TRBD1 (5 bases). V was shortened by 3 bases and J by 1 base, with 13 bases between the two germline ends. The CDR3 has 16 residues. From germline, CDR1 is MNHNS and CDR2 SASEGT. The CDR3 protein is CASSESRVGSNQPQHF. The CDR3 bases are TGTGCCAGCAGTGAGTCCAGGGTTGGGAGCAATCAGCCCCAGCATTTT.

V usage is TRBV6-6 and J usage is TRBJ2-7, with D possibly TRBD1 on 5 matching bases. Germline V gene lookup returns CDR1 MNHNY and CDR2 SVGAGI (reference sequence). The CDR3 is made up of 13 amino acids. V lost 4 bases, J lost 3 bases, and 10 bases lay in between. Here the CDR3 DNA reads TGTGCCAGCAGTTCGGACACCTACTACGAGCAGTACTTC. Its translation: CASSSDTYYEQYF.

V is TRBV9 and J is TRBJ1-2; 7 bases are shared with TRBD1. The ends lost 3 bases at V and 4 bases at J; junction bases unmatched: 6. Germline-derived CDR1 and CDR2 are SGDLS and YYNGEE. The CDR3 contains 14 residues. CDR3 loop: CASSGGQSGYGYTF. The CDR3 DNA sequence: TGTGCCAGCAGCGGGGGACAGTCGGGCTATGGCTACACCTTC.

The chain joins TRBV27 to TRBJ2-1; D not resolved. The V gene lost 2 bases and the J gene lost 2 bases, with 19 bases spanning the gap. The CDR3 length is 18 residues. From germline, CDR1 is MNHEY and CDR2 SMNVEV (reference sequence). CDR3 nucleotides: TGTGCCAGCAGTTTAAGAGGTACGATTTCTACAGCCTACAATGAGCAGTTCTTC. It specifies CASSLRGTISTAYNEQFF.

CDR3 amino acids: CASSSGIAHTEAFF. CDR3 DNA sequence: TGTGCCAGCAGCTCCGGAATCGCTCACACTGAAGCTTTCTTT. The chain links TRBV11-2 to TRBJ1-1; D unresolved. V lost 4 bases to trimming and J lost 3 bases, with 12 bases between them. This CDR3 spans 14 amino acids. The germline V gene encodes CDR1 SGHAT and CDR2 FQNNGV. Based on the CDR3 plus reference TRBV11-2 and TRBJ1-1, the full variable domain is EAGVAQSPRYKIIEKRQSVAFWCNPISGHATLYWYQQILGQGPKLLIQFQNNGVVDDSQLPKDRFSAERLKGVDSTLKIQPAKLEDSAVYLCASSSGIAHTEAFFGQGTRLTVV.

The genes are TRBV28 and TRBJ2-1, with 10 bases aligning to TRBD1. Germline-derived CDR1 and CDR2 are MDHEN and SYDVKM. This CDR3 contains 16 residues. The ends lost 1 base at V and 7 bases at J; junction bases unmatched: 7. In DNA, the CDR3 is TGTGCCAGCAGTTTATTCTGGGACAGGGGAAGTAATGAGCAGTTCTTC. It translates to CASSLFWDRGSNEQFF.

The chain carries TRBV6-5 and TRBJ1-5; D gene unclear. The V gene's germline CDR1 is MNHEY and CDR2 SVGAGI. V was trimmed by 7 bases and J by 7 bases, leaving 8 bases between them. CDR3 length equals 11 residues. The CDR3 nucleotides read TGTGCCAGCACCCTCAAGCAGCCCCAGCATTTT. It specifies CASTLKQPQHF.

J is TRBJ2-1 and V is TRBV6-1; 16 nucleotides align to TRBD2. The CDR3 length is 18 residues. CDR1 is MNHNS, CDR2 SASEGT, per germline. Germline trimming cut 0 bases from V and 8 bases from J; bases unmatched to any gene: 7. The CDR3 region has the DNA TGTGCCAGCAGTGAAGCGGGACTAGCGGGAGGGGTCTGGGATGAGCAGTTCTTC. Protein product: CASSEAGLAGGVWDEQFF.

The J gene is TRBJ2-5, the V gene TRBV7-6; 8 bases are a match to TRBD1. The CDR3 covers 15 residues. Germline CDR1 is SGHVS and CDR2 is FNYEAQ. The J segment lost 5 bases and the V segment lost 5 bases, leaving 10 bases of the junction unmatched. Here the CDR3 reads CASSRTQGAGETQYF. The CDR3 nucleotides are TGTGCCAGCAGCCGAACGCAGGGGGCGGGGGAGACCCAGTACTTC.

V gene TRBV5-6 combines with J gene TRBJ1-4; tentative D call: TRBD1 (6 bases). Germline assignment: CDR1 SGHDT and CDR2 YYEEEE. V was cut by 4 bases and J by 7 bases, with 14 bases left in between. The CDR3 is 14 amino acids. CDR3 DNA sequence: TGTGCCAGCAGCCCGAGGGGGAGGACTGAAAAACTGTTTTTT. It yields the protein CASSPRGRTEKLFF.